This TCR beta chain emerged from a study of CD8 T cells in ankylosing spondylitis. This clonotype has a handful of counts. What it recognizes is unknown. Libraries for TCR beta were made by quantitative 5'-RACE with molecular barcodes. TCRdb analysed the 5' RACE reads with MiXCR anew, one entry per CDR3 protein. In the table there are a few hundred thousand distinct CDR3 sequences, about 11% of which are singletons. From germline, CDR1 is SGHVS and CDR2 FQNEAQ. CDR3 length equals 16 residues. Trimming removed 8 bases from V and 4 bases from J; junction bases left unmatched: 15. Findings and limits, study-wide: Typical of ankylosing spondylitis blood, it appeared, was a TCR beta motif of eight highly homologous variants. Significantly higher representation of disease-linked clones was reported for matched ankylosing spondylitis synovial fluid.

The chain combines TRBV7-8 with TRBJ1-1; 8 positions match TRBD1. The specimen was blood, either unsorted or a sorted T cell fraction (not recorded which). The sequence was obtained from a male donor with ankylosing spondylitis or in good health (not recorded which). Here the CDR3 reads CASSKGARGRVTEAFF. CDR3 DNA: TGTGCCAGCTCAAAAGGGGCCAGGGGGCGCGTCACTGAAGCTTTCTTT.